The sequence of this T cell receptor (beta chain) was determined in a study of CD8 T cells in Susac syndrome. An amount of RNA that ranged from roughly 0.45 to 1 ug was reverse transcribed with random hexamers. A multiplex approach, immunoSEQ multiplex PCR, amplified TCR beta CDR3 across 54 Vbeta and 13 Jbeta. TCRdb reprocessed the immunoSEQ multiplex PCR reads with MiXCR, giving one entry per CDR3 protein. The table has about 200,000 distinct CDR3 sequences, 85% to 95% seen once; the top ten hold around 0.076%. Sequencing of TCR beta was performed on blood CD8+ and CD4+ T cells. Relapsing-remitting disease, either stable or active, was present in the treatment-naive patients who were the multiple sclerosis controls. In contrast to the negatively isolated CD8+ and CD4+ T cells, TEMRA cells were FACS-enriched. The CDR3 has 15 residues. J lost 3 bases, V lost 4 bases, and 4 bases had no gene match. CDR1 is SGHTA and CDR2 is FQGNSA in the germline V gene.

The receptor's source is a human donor with multiple sclerosis. The V and J genes are TRBV7-2 and TRBJ2-3, with 10 bases fitting TRBD1. The source material was CD4+ T cells from PBMCs. The CDR3 DNA is TGTGCCAGCAGCTCTAGACAGGGGGCAACAGATACGCAGTATTTT. Translated, it gives CASSSRQGATDTQYF.